The T cell receptor beta chain under discussion was sequenced for a study of blood T cell repertoires in COVID-19. The CDR3 has 16 amino acids. V was shortened by 4 bases and J by 0 bases, with 12 bases between the two germline ends. Germline-derived CDR1 and CDR2 are LGHNA and YSLEER. This clone occurred once. Only in-frame clones appear in the TCRdb table, and some are missing; sequencing was by immunoSEQ multiplex PCR. The data contain tens of thousands of clones, approximately 81% of them singletons. The sample taken for sequencing was peripheral blood. The TCR was taken from an elderly man with active or convalescent COVID-19. The chain couples TRBV4-3 to TRBJ1-4; unclear D gene. The CDR3 DNA reads as TGCGCCAGCAGCCCTTCGAATCAGGCAACTAATGAAAAACTGTTTTTT. This translates into CASSPSNQATNEKLFF.